These 2 T cell receptor beta chains were all obtained from the same sample, sequenced in a study of blood T cell repertoires in COVID-19. Here immunoSEQ multiplex PCR was the method, and the copy in TCRdb shows in-frame clones only, minus some. Here the sample spans some 150,000 clones, approximately 80% being singletons. Source material: peripheral blood. Receptors were obtained from a woman in her sixties or seventies with acute or convalescent COVID-19.

The chain links TRBV7-8 to TRBJ2-3; TRBD1 aligns across 7 bases. The CDR3 loop spans 14 amino acids. Germline loops: CDR1 SGHVS, CDR2 FQNEAQ. Unmatched junction bases numbered 6, after V lost 5 bases and J lost 4 bases. The CDR3 coding sequence is TGTGCCAGCAGCCCGGGGACAGATGCAGATACGCAGTATTTT. Translation gives CASSPGTDADTQYF. Complete variable domain (other parts from reference TRBV7-8 and TRBJ2-3): GAGVSQSPRYKVAKRGQDVALRCDPISGHVSLFWYQQALGQGPEFLTYFQNEAQLDKSGLPSDRFFAERPEGSVSTLKIQRTQQEDSAVYLCASSPGTDADTQYFGPGTRLTVL.

In its sample, this clone was seen once. The gene calls are TRBV6-4 and TRBJ2-3; 10 bases line up with TRBD1. The CDR3 contains 15 residues. Losses at the gene ends were 4 bases for V and 1 base for J; bases not matched to a gene: 2. Germline values: CDR1 MRHNA, CDR2 SNTAGT. As DNA, the CDR3 is TGTGCCAGCAGTGCGGGGACAGGGGGCACAGATACGCAGTATTTT. Translated: CASSAGTGGTDTQYF.